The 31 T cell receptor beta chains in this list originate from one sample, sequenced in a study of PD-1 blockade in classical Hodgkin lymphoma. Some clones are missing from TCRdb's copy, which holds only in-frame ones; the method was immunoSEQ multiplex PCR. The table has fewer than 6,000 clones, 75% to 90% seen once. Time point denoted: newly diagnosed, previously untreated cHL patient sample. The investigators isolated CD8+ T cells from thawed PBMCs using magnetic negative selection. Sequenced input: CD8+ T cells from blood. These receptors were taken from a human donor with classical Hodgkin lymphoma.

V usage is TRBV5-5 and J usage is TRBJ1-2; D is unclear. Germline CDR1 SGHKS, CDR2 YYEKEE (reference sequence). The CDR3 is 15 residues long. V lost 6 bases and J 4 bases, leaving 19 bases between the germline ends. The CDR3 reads CASTGPARGGYGYTF. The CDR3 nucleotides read TGTGCCAGCACCGGACCGGCCCGAGGAGGCTATGGCTACACCTTC. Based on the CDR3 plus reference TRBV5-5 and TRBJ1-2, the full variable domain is DAGVTQSPTHLIKTRGQQVTLRCSPISGHKSVSWYQQVLGQGPQFIFQYYEKEERGRGNFPDRFSARQFPNYSSELNVNALLLGDSALYLCASTGPARGGYGYTFGSGTRLTVV.

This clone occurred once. CDR3 residues: CASRSLKGVSLPQHF. For the CDR3, the DNA is TGTGCCAGCAGATCTTTGAAGGGCGTGAGTCTGCCCCAGCATTTT. The chain carries TRBV27 and TRBJ1-5; D gene unclear. The CDR3 covers 15 residues. The V gene's germline CDR1 is MNHEY and CDR2 SMNVEV (reference sequence). Trimming pared 6 bases from V and 9 bases from J, leaving 21 bases between.

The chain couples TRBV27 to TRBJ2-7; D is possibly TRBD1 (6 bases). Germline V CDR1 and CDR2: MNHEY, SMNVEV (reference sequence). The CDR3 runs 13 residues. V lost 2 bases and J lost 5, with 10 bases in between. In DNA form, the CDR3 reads TGTGCCAGCAGTTTAGGGGGACAAAACGAGCAGTACTTC. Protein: CASSLGGQNEQYF.

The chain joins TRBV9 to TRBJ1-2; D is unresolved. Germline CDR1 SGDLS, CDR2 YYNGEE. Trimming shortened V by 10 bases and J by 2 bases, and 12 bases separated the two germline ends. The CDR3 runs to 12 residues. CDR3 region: CASGAGNYGYTF. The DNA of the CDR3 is TGTGCCTCGGGAGCAGGAAACTATGGCTACACCTTC. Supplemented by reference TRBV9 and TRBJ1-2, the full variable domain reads DSGVTQTPKHLITATGQRVTLRCSPRSGDLSVYWYQQSLDQGLQFLIQYYNGEERAKGNILERFSAQQFPDLHSELNLSSLELGDSALYFCASGAGNYGYTFGSGTRLTVV.

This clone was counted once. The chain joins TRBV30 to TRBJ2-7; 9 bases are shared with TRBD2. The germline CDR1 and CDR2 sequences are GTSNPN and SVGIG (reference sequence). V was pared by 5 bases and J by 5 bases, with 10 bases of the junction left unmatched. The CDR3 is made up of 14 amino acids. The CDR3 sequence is CAWGRSSGSNEQYF. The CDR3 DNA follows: TGTGCCTGGGGGAGGAGTAGCGGGAGTAACGAGCAGTACTTC.

CDR3 sequence reads: CASGIDRGRPEAFF. The CDR3 nucleotides read TGTGCTAGTGGCATAGACAGGGGCCGACCTGAAGCTTTCTTT. The chain employs TRBV12-5 and TRBJ1-1, with 8 positions matching TRBD1. CDR3 length: 14 residues. Germline V gene sequence: CDR1 LGHNT, CDR2 FRNRAP. V was clipped by 6 bases and J by 6 bases; unmatched bases: 9.

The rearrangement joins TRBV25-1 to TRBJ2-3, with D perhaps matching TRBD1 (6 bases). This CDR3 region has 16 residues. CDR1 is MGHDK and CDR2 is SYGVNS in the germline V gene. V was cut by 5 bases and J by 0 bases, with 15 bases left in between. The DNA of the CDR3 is TGTGCCAGCAGTCAACACAGGGAATCTAGCACAGATACGCAGTATTTT. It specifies CASSQHRESSTDTQYF.

CDR3 sequence: CASSYVQYNEQFF. The CDR3 DNA sequence: TGTGCCAGCAGTTACGTCCAGTACAATGAGCAGTTCTTC. The V gene is TRBV6-6, the J gene TRBJ2-1; D unresolved. Trimming shortened V by 2 bases and J by 4 bases, and 6 bases separated the two germline ends. The germline CDR1 and CDR2 sequences are MNHNY and SVGAGI (reference sequence). The CDR3 has 13 residues.

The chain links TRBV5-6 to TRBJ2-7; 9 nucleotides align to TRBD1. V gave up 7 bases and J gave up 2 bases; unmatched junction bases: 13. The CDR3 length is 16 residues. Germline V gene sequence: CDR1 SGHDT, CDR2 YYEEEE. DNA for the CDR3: TGTGCCAGCCTCACGGCCGGGACAGGGTTGCCCTACGAGCAGTACTTC. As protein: CASLTAGTGLPYEQYF.

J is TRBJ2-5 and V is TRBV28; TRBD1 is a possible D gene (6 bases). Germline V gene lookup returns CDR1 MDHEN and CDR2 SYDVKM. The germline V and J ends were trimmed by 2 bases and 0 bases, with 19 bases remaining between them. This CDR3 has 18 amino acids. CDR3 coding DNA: TGTGCCAGCAGTTTAAATCTGAGGGGGTACAGGGACCAAGAGACCCAGTACTTC. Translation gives CASSLNLRGYRDQETQYF.

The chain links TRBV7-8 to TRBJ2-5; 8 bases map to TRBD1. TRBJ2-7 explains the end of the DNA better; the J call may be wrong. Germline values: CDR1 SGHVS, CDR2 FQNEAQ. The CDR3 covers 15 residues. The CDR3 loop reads CASSSPPTGAYEQYF. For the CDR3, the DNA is TGTGCCAGCAGCTCGCCTCCGACAGGGGCCTACGAGCAGTACTTC.

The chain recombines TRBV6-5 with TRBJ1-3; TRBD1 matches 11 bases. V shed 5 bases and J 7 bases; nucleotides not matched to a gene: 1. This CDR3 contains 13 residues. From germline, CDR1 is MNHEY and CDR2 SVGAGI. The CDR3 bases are TGTGCCAGCAGTGGACAGGGGGCGAACACCATATATTTT. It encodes CASSGQGANTIYF.

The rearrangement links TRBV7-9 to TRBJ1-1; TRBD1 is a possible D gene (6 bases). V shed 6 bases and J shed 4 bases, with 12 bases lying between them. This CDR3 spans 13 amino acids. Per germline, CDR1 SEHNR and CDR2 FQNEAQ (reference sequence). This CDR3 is CASRPKQGTEAFF. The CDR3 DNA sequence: TGTGCCAGCAGACCCAAACAGGGCACTGAAGCTTTCTTT.

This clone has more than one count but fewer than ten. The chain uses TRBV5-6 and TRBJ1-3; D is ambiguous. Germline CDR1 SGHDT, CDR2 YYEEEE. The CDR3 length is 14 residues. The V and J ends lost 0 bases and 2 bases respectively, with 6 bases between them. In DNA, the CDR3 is TGTGCCAGCAGCTTGGGTAACACTGGAAACACCATATATTTT. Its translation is CASSLGNTGNTIYF.

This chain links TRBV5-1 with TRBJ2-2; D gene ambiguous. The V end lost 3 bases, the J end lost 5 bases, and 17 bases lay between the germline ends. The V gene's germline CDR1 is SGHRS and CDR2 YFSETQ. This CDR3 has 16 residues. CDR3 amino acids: CASSSPDPYVTGELFF. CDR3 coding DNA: TGCGCCAGCAGCTCGCCGGACCCCTACGTTACCGGGGAGCTGTTTTTT.

Here the CDR3 DNA reads TGTGCCAGCAGTTACTCGGGGGTCTATGGCTACACCTTC. The encoded protein is CASSYSGVYGYTF. V is TRBV6-5 and J is TRBJ1-2, with D possibly TRBD1 on 5 matching bases. V gave up 0 bases and J gave up 4 bases, with 6 bases separating them. Germline V lookup: CDR1 MNHEY, CDR2 SVGAGI. This CDR3 has 13 residues.

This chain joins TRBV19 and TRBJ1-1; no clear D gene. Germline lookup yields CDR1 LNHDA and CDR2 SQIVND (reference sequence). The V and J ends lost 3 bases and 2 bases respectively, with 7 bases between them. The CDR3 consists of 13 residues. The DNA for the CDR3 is TGTGCCAGTAGTATTGGCGCCAACACTGAAGCTTTCTTT. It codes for CASSIGANTEAFF.

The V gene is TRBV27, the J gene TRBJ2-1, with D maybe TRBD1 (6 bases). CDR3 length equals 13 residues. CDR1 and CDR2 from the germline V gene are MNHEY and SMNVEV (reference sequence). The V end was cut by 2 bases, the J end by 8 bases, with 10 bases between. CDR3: CASSLQGMDEQFF. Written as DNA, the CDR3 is TGTGCCAGCAGTTTACAGGGGATGGATGAGCAGTTCTTC.

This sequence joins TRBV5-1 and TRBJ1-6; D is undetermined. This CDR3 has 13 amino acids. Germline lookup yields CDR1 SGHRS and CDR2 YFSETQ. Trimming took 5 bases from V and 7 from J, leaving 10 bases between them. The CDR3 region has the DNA TGCGCCAGCAGACTATCTGGCAATTCACCCCTCCACTTT. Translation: CASRLSGNSPLHF.

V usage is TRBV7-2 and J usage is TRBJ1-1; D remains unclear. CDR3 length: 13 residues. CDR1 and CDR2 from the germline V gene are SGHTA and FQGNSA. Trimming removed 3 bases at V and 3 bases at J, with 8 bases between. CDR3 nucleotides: TGTGCCAGCAGCTTCGGCTGGCACACTGAAGCTTTCTTT. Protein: CASSFGWHTEAFF.

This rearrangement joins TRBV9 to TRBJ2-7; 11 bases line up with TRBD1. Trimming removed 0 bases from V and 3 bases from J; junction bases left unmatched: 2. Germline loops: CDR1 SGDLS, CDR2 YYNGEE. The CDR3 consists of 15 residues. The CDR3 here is CASSVEGTGGYEQYF. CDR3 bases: TGTGCCAGCAGCGTAGAAGGGACAGGGGGCTACGAGCAGTACTTC.

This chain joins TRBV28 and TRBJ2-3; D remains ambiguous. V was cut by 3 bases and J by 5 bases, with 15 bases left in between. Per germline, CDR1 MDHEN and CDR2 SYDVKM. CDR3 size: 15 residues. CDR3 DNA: TGTGCCAGCAGTTTCACTTCGAAGGGTCAAGATACGCAGTATTTT. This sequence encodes CASSFTSKGQDTQYF.

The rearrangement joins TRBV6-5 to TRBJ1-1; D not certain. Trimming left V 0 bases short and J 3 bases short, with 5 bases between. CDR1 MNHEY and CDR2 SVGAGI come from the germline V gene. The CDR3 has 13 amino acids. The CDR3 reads CASSYSIHTEAFF. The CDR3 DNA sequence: TGTGCCAGCAGTTACTCGATTCACACTGAAGCTTTCTTT.

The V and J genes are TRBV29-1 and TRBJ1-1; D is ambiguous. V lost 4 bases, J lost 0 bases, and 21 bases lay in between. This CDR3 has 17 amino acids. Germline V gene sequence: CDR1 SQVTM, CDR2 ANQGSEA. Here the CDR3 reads CSVAGGVSHFMNTEAFF. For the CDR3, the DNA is TGCAGCGTTGCGGGTGGGGTAAGCCACTTCATGAACACTGAAGCTTTCTTT. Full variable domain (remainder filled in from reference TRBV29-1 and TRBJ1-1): SAVISQKPSRDICQRGTSLTIQCQVDSQVTMMFWYRQQPGQSLTLIATANQGSEATYESGFVIDKFPISRPNLTFSTLTVSNMSPEDSSIYLCSVAGGVSHFMNTEAFFGQGTRLTVV.

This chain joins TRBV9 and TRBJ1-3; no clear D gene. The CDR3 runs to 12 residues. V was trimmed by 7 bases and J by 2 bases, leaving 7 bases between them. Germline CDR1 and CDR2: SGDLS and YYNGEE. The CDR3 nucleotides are TGTGCCAGCCTAGGACCTGGAAACACCATATATTTT. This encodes CASLGPGNTIYF.

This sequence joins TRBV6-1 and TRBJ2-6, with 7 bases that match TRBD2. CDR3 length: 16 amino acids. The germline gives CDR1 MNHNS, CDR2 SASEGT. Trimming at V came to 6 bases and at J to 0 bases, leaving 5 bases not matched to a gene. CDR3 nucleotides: TGTGCCAGCAGCGAATCGGGGGGCTCTGGGGCCAACGTCCTGACTTTC. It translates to CASSESGGSGANVLTF.

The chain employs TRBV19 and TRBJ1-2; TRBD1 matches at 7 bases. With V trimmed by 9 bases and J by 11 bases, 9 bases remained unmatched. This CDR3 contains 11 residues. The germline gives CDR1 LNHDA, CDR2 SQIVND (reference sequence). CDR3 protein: CARTRGYWYTF. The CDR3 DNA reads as TGTGCCAGGACCAGGGGGTACTGGTACACCTTC.

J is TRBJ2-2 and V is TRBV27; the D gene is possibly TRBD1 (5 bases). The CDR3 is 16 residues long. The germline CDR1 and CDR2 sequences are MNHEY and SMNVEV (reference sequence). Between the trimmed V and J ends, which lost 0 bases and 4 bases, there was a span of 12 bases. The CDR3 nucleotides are TGTGCCAGCAGTTTATCGAGGACACCGAGCACCGGGGAGCTGTTTTTT. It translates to CASSLSRTPSTGELFF.

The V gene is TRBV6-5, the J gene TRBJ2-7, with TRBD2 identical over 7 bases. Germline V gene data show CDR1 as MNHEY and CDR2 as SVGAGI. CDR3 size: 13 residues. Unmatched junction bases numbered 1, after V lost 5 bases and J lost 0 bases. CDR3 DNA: TGTGCCAGCAGTGGCGGGAGCTCCTACGAGCAGTACTTC. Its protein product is CASSGGSSYEQYF.

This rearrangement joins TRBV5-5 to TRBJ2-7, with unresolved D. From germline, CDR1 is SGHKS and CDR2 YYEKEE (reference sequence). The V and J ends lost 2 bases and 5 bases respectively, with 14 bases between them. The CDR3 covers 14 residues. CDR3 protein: CASSFPASVDEQYF. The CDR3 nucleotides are TGTGCCAGCAGCTTTCCCGCCAGCGTAGACGAGCAGTACTTC.

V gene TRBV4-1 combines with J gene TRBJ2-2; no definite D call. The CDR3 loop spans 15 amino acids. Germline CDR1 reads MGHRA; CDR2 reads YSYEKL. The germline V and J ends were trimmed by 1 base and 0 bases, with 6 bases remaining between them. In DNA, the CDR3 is TGCGCCAGCAGCCAAGGCCAGCCGAACACCGGGGAGCTGTTTTTT. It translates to CASSQGQPNTGELFF.